Below, one TCR beta chain is given with its context. A few counts support this clonotype. It lacks a known antigen. No qualities accompany the bases; no much larger clone lies one base away. The entry originates in a study of identical twins (dated by TCRdb to 2016 to 2018). Notes on the research overall: The study deep-sequenced TCR alpha and beta repertoires from monozygotic twins, unrelated adults of various ages and cord blood to test whether fetal clonotypes persist. To rule out contamination, the twin experiments were replicated at different times with different library preparation protocols.

Results the study describes overall, beyond this receptor: Compared with coincidental sharing between unrelated individuals, out-of-frame TCR alpha sequences shared between twins showed an excess of sequences with low generation probability. Fewer insertions were carried by abundant cord blood beta clonotypes, a similar but weaker trend appeared in young adult naive repertoires, and no such trend appeared in memory repertoires. Invariant T cells such as MAIT and iNKT could partly confound zero-insertion analyses, though diverse VJ usage argued against this for most clonotypes. In monozygotic twins, out-of-frame TCR alpha sharing was systematically underestimated by recombination models, although the models agreed with sharing between unrelated individuals. Conclusions relied on cross-sectional statistical analysis, since the same donors could not be followed over many years. In beta out-of-frame sequences, excess twin sharing was weaker, because having fewer shared sequences lowered the signal-to-noise ratio.

CDR1 and CDR2 are read off the germline V gene as SNHLY and FYNNEI. V was cut back by 3 bases and J by 2 bases, leaving a gap of 10 bases between them. The CDR3 measures 14 amino acids from cysteine to phenylalanine. Here the CDR3 DNA is all that survives: 42 bases in frame from base 1. All donors were healthy Caucasians. The twin cohort comprised three pairs of female monozygotic twins, all aged roughly 18 to 29 years. Positive isolation kits from Invitrogen were used to isolate CD4+ and CD8+ T cell populations. Libraries were built with 5' RACE. The listed sequencing device is Illumina HiSeq 2000. A universal primer binding site was introduced by template switching, and a unique molecular identifier was present in the final cDNA, enabling accurate counting of TCR cDNA molecules. Specific primers in the conserved constant-segment region were used to synthesize first-strand cDNA for TCR alpha and beta chains. To control for contamination, every cDNA library was double barcoded, receiving both a SMART-Mk sample barcode and Illumina barcodes. Two successive PCR steps introduced TruSeq adapter sequences along with Illumina sample barcodes. TCR alpha and beta cDNA libraries were sequenced on the Illumina HiSeq platform with custom primers. Regarding the original processing steps: Unique molecular identifiers were extracted from raw reads with MiGEC, and CDR3 positions were determined with MiXCR. Recombination models were inferred per individual with the repgenHMM and IGoR tools using an EM algorithm. The tcR package in R was used for shared clonotype analysis, with sharing normalized by the product of cloneset sizes. Out-of-frame nonproductive sequences were analyzed to study raw recombination free of thymic and clonal selection effects. TCRdb trimmed public reads at Q25 via fastp, called clones via MiXCR and kept in-frame beta chains. When rows share a CDR3 protein, they turn into one entry using the most common DNA and genes. In this record, the V and J calls reflect TCRdb's handling and not the investigators' own analysis. The sample table contains around 340,000 distinct CDR3 sequences; only one count was recorded for 9% to 15% of them. Clones ranked in the top ten supply about 7% of the sample.

Another study also made use of these data, one on yellow fever vaccine responses in identical twins. Reported in the second study: According to the authors, the vaccine-induced T cell response in identical twins seemed to be partly convergent and partly specific to each individual. Focusing on identical twins, the study followed the T cell clones that responded to the vaccine, and did so with precision.

The chain is assembled from TRBV2 and TRBJ1-2; the D gene is perhaps TRBD1, on 6 matching bases. The origin of this receptor is a woman under 30 in good health. Sequenced material: CD8+ T cells sorted from blood. The CDR3 reads as follows: CASSDFTGNYGYTF. The DNA is as follows: TGTGCCAGCAGTGATTTCACAGGGAACTATGGCTACACCTTC.